The 29 T cell receptor beta chains listed next were all sequenced from one sample in a study of blood T cell repertoires in COVID-19. Sequenced by immunoSEQ multiplex PCR; TCRdb stores in-frame clones only, minus some. The sample includes about 230,000 clones, over 80% of them seen just once. The sample taken for sequencing was peripheral blood. These receptors were obtained from a woman between 65 and 79 years old with active or convalescent COVID-19.

This clone was counted a few times. The CDR3 sequence: CATSDAGHDYGYTF. The DNA of the CDR3 is TGTGCCACCAGTGACGCTGGACATGACTATGGCTACACCTTC. The chain recombines TRBV24-1 with TRBJ1-2, with D maybe TRBD1 (5 bases). Deletions cut 4 bases from V and 3 bases from J, with 11 bases between. The CDR3 is 14 amino acids. CDR1 and CDR2 from the germline V gene are KGHDR and SFDVKD.

The chain couples TRBV5-1 to TRBJ2-2; 8 bases are a match to TRBD1. The V gene end was trimmed by 4 bases and the J gene end by 2 bases; junction bases not matched to a gene: 4. Germline V gene sequence: CDR1 SGHRS, CDR2 YFSETQ. The CDR3 consists of 15 residues. For the CDR3, the DNA is TGCGCCAGCAGCATGGACAGGGCCAACACCGGGGAGCTGTTTTTT. It yields the protein CASSMDRANTGELFF. The full variable domain, its missing parts supplied by reference TRBV5-1 and TRBJ2-2, is KAGVTQTPRYLIKTRGQQVTLSCSPISGHRSVSWYQQTPGQGLQFLFEYFSETQRNKGNFPGRFSGRQFSNSRSEMNVSTLELGDSALYLCASSMDRANTGELFFGEGSRLTVL.

J is TRBJ1-1 and V is TRBV7-6; D is unresolved. The CDR3 extends over 12 amino acids. The V gene's germline CDR1 is SGHVS and CDR2 FNYEAQ. Deletions cut 2 bases from V and 2 bases from J, with 3 bases between. Written as DNA, the CDR3 is TGTGCCAGCAGCTTACAAAACACTGAAGCTTTCTTT. It translates to CASSLQNTEAFF.

The J gene is TRBJ2-4, the V gene TRBV2; D is unresolved. The germline V and J ends were trimmed by 4 bases and 5 bases, with 6 bases remaining between them. Germline V CDR1 and CDR2: SNHLY, FYNNEI. This CDR3 is built from 12 residues. This CDR3 is CASSGDQNIQYF. The CDR3 coding sequence is TGTGCCAGCAGTGGCGATCAAAACATTCAGTACTTC.

This sequence joins TRBV5-1 and TRBJ2-7, with 9 positions matching TRBD1. The CDR3 consists of 15 residues. The junction had 7 bases not matched to a gene; V was cut back by 4 bases and J by 2 bases. In germline, CDR1 is SGHRS, CDR2 YFSETQ. The CDR3 DNA reads as TGCGCCAGCAGCCCCGGACAGGGGAGGACCTACGAGCAGTACTTC. It translates to CASSPGQGRTYEQYF.

V gene TRBV19 combines with J gene TRBJ2-1, with 9 bases that match TRBD1. Trimming removed 2 bases from V and 4 bases from J; junction bases left unmatched: 6. Germline V gene lookup returns CDR1 LNHDA and CDR2 SQIVND (reference sequence). The length of the CDR3 is 16 residues. CDR3 residues: CASSIIGQGRYNEQFF. The DNA for the CDR3 is TGTGCCAGTAGTATAATAGGACAGGGGAGGTACAATGAGCAGTTCTTC.

This clone was found once. At one of its ends the junction is not consistent with the germline gene, which may arise from a read error. J is TRBJ2-1 and V is TRBV7-7, with 7 nucleotides matching TRBD1. The CDR3 sequence is 16 residues long. In germline, CDR1 is SSHAT, CDR2 FNYEAQ (reference sequence). The CDR3 loop is CASSLRFGTALNEQFF. CDR3 bases: TGTGCTAGCAGCCTAAGGTTCGGGACAGCCCTCAATGAGCAGTTCTTC.

The gene calls are TRBV30 and TRBJ2-4; no firm D call. The V and J ends lost 4 bases and 0 bases respectively, with 4 bases between them. Germline CDR1 and CDR2: GTSNPN and SVGIG (reference sequence). The CDR3 spans 12 residues. CDR3 region: CAWTVAKNIQYF. DNA for the CDR3: TGTGCCTGGACAGTAGCCAAAAACATTCAGTACTTC.

This sequence joins TRBV4-1 and TRBJ1-3, with D possibly being TRBD1 (6 bases). The CDR3 runs 15 residues. Germline V gene data show CDR1 as MGHRA and CDR2 as YSYEKL. Deletions cut 4 bases from V and 6 bases from J, with 16 bases between. The CDR3 here is CASSRQGTDENTIYF. CDR3 nucleotide sequence: TGCGCCAGCAGCCGCCAGGGGACGGATGAAAACACCATATATTTT.

The chain recombines TRBV27 with TRBJ1-2; possibly TRBD1 for D (5 bases). The CDR3 spans 13 residues. Trimming shortened V by 3 bases and J by 3 bases, and 8 bases separated the two germline ends. CDR1 is MNHEY and CDR2 is SMNVEV in the germline V gene (reference sequence). DNA of the CDR3: TGTGCCAGCAGTTTGGGGGGGTACTATGGCTACACCTTC. Translated: CASSLGGYYGYTF.

A single count supports this clone. The chain joins TRBV9 to TRBJ1-3; D call uncertain. This CDR3 contains 15 residues. The ends were cut back, 4 bases at V and 2 bases at J, with 13 bases in the middle. From germline, CDR1 is SGDLS and CDR2 YYNGEE. The CDR3, as DNA: TGTGCCAGCAGCCCATCGGCCGGGACTGGAAACACCATATATTTT. Translating gives CASSPSAGTGNTIYF.

The chain has TRBV4-2 and TRBJ1-5, with D possibly matching TRBD1 (5 bases). The CDR3 is 19 residues long. Germline V gives CDR1 LGHNA, CDR2 YNFKEQ. Trimming stripped 1 base from V and 4 bases from J, with 23 bases between. CDR3 nucleotide sequence: TGTGCCAGCAGCCAAGGAACCCCCCAGGGCCGCTTGGGTAATCAGCCCCAGCATTTT. Translated, it gives CASSQGTPQGRLGNQPQHF.

The chain links TRBV7-2 to TRBJ1-5; perhaps TRBD1 as D (5 bases). The CDR3 length is 15 residues. Germline values: CDR1 SGHTA, CDR2 FQGNSA. The V gene lost 1 base and the J gene lost 3 bases, with 10 bases spanning the gap. In nucleotides, the CDR3 is TGTGCCAGCAGCTTAGACGGGGGATTCAATCAGCCCCAGCATTTT. Its translation: CASSLDGGFNQPQHF.

The chain combines TRBV5-3 with TRBJ1-1; D might be TRBD1 (6 bases). TRBV5-3 is identified as an open reading frame with a role that is uncertain. The length of the CDR3 is 17 residues. V was shortened by 4 bases and J by 0 bases, with 19 bases between the two germline ends. This CDR3 reads CARSPGGGRRLNTEAFF. The CDR3 region has the DNA TGTGCCAGAAGCCCCGGGGGGGGGCGCCGCCTGAACACTGAAGCTTTCTTT.

The count of this clone is one. This chain links TRBV28 with TRBJ2-3, with TRBD2 matching 7 bases. The CDR3 consists of 15 residues. Germline CDR1 MDHEN, CDR2 SYDVKM. V dropped 3 bases and J dropped 3; count of bases not matched to a gene: 6. This CDR3 is CASSFAGEMTDTQYF. The CDR3 DNA reads as TGTGCCAGCAGTTTCGCGGGAGAAATGACAGATACGCAGTATTTT. Variable domain in full (rest from reference TRBV28 and TRBJ2-3): DVKVTQSSRYLVKRTGEKVFLECVQDMDHENMFWYRQDPGLGLRLIYFSYDVKMKEKGDIPEGYSVSREKKERFSLILESASTNQTSMYLCASSFAGEMTDTQYFGPGTRLTVL.

The V and J genes are TRBV4-2 and TRBJ2-2; the D is unclear. The CDR3 has 14 amino acids. CDR1 is LGHNA, CDR2 YNFKEQ, per germline. V was clipped by 0 bases and J by 6 bases, with 8 bases between them. CDR3 bases: TGTGCCAGCAGCCAAGATATCGGGTCCGGGGAGCTGTTTTTT. Protein: CASSQDIGSGELFF.

The chain joins TRBV3-1 (or the pseudogene TRBV3-2) to TRBJ2-1; perhaps TRBD1 as D (5 bases). This CDR3 region has 13 residues. The V end lost 11 bases, the J end lost 2 bases, and 13 bases lay between the germline ends. Germline CDR1 is LGHDT and CDR2 is YNNKEL (reference sequence). The CDR3 coding sequence is TGTGCCGGGTCCTTAGGGGCCTACAATGAGCAGTTCTTC. It specifies CAGSLGAYNEQFF.

The chain is built from TRBV6-6 and TRBJ1-1, with 8 nucleotides matching TRBD1. This CDR3 contains 16 residues. Germline CDR1 is MNHNY and CDR2 is SVGAGI (reference sequence). The ends lost 5 bases at V and 0 bases at J; junction bases unmatched: 8. Written as DNA, the CDR3 is TGTGCCAGCAGTACCGGACAGGGTGCTCTGAACACTGAAGCTTTCTTT. Encoded protein: CASSTGQGALNTEAFF.

The J gene is TRBJ2-2, the V gene TRBV5-1; D possibly corresponds to TRBD1 (5 bases). The CDR3 runs 16 residues. Trimming stripped 0 bases from V and 0 bases from J, with 9 bases between. The germline V gene encodes CDR1 SGHRS and CDR2 YFSETQ. The CDR3 bases are TGCGCCAGCAGCTTGGCAGGGATAGCGAACACCGGGGAGCTGTTTTTT. This translates into CASSLAGIANTGELFF.

This chain uses TRBV9 with TRBJ1-2; D not certain. Germline loops: CDR1 SGDLS, CDR2 YYNGEE. V lost 0 bases, J lost 1 base, and 10 bases lay in between. CDR3 length: 15 amino acids. The CDR3 loop is CASSVGGTHNYGYTF. CDR3 nucleotides: TGTGCCAGCAGCGTAGGCGGAACCCATAACTATGGCTACACCTTC.

CDR3 loop: CASSFQVLGNTEAFF. The CDR3 DNA is TGCGCCAGCAGCTTTCAGGTCCTCGGGAACACTGAAGCTTTCTTT. This chain connects TRBV5-1 to TRBJ1-1; D gene ambiguous. CDR3 length equals 15 residues. Germline V gives CDR1 SGHRS, CDR2 YFSETQ. V lost 2 bases and J 1 base, leaving 12 bases between the germline ends.

This clone was seen a single time. The chain is built from TRBV20-1 and TRBJ1-2; D remains ambiguous. The germline CDR1 and CDR2 sequences are DFQATT and SNEGSKA (reference sequence). CDR3 length: 11 residues. V was pared by 5 bases and J by 2 bases, with 6 bases between. The CDR3 is CSAGGNYGYTF. CDR3 nucleotide sequence: TGCAGTGCTGGCGGGAACTATGGCTACACCTTC.

This chain connects TRBV10-1 to TRBJ2-1; D may be TRBD2 (5 bases). The CDR3 loop spans 14 amino acids. The V end was cut by 3 bases, the J end by 6 bases, with 12 bases between. Germline V gene data show CDR1 as WNHNN and CDR2 as SYGVQD (reference sequence). CDR3 nucleotides: TGCGCCAGCAGTGATCCCGGGATTACCAATGAGCAGTTCTTC. This encodes CASSDPGITNEQFF.

This chain connects TRBV6-4 to TRBJ2-3; TRBD2 agrees at 10 bases. Trimming cost V 5 bases and J 8 bases; bases outside gene matches: 1. CDR3 size: 12 residues. CDR1 is MRHNA, CDR2 SNTAGT, per germline. CDR3 nucleotide sequence: TGTGCCAGCAGTTCTAGCGGGGGTACGCAGTATTTT. Its protein is CASSSSGGTQYF.

V is TRBV2 and J is TRBJ1-5; weak D call: TRBD1 (5 bases). The V end lost 7 bases, the J end lost 6 bases, and 13 bases lay between the germline ends. Germline values: CDR1 SNHLY, CDR2 FYNNEI. The CDR3 consists of 13 residues. The CDR3: CASKSGGGQPQHF. CDR3 DNA sequence: TGTGCCAGCAAATCGGGGGGAGGTCAGCCCCAGCATTTT.

The chain combines TRBV7-2 with TRBJ2-2, with D possibly being TRBD2 (6 bases). CDR1 is SGHTA and CDR2 is FQGNSA in the germline V gene. The CDR3 has 16 residues. The ends were cut back, 5 bases at V and 0 bases at J, with 13 bases in the middle. The CDR3 DNA is TGTGCCAGCAGCCCCGGACTATTTTCGAACACCGGGGAGCTGTTTTTT. Translation gives CASSPGLFSNTGELFF.

This clone occurred a few times. The chain couples TRBV19 to TRBJ1-1, with TRBD1 as a possible D gene (5 bases). Between the trimmed V and J ends, which lost 6 bases and 0 bases, there was a span of 20 bases. Germline V gene lookup returns CDR1 LNHDA and CDR2 SQIVND (reference sequence). The CDR3 loop spans 17 amino acids. The CDR3 reads CASRPTTVTPMNTEAFF. In nucleotides, the CDR3 is TGTGCCAGTAGACCAACGACAGTTACCCCCATGAACACTGAAGCTTTCTTT.

This clone was found once. The chain links TRBV3-1 (or the pseudogene TRBV3-2) to TRBJ1-1, with TRBD1 as a possible D gene (5 bases). Deletions cut 4 bases from V and 7 bases from J, with 19 bases between. The CDR3 contains 15 residues. The germline V gene has CDR1 LGHDT and CDR2 YNNKEL (reference sequence). CDR3 protein: CASSLWGGVGNEAFF. The CDR3 DNA reads as TGTGCCAGCAGCCTTTGGGGGGGAGTTGGTAATGAAGCTTTCTTT.

J is TRBJ2-7 and V is TRBV5-1, with 10 positions matching TRBD2. Trimming at V came to 4 bases and at J to 3 bases, leaving 10 bases not matched to a gene. The germline V gene encodes CDR1 SGHRS and CDR2 YFSETQ. The CDR3 length is 16 residues. The CDR3 region has the DNA TGCGCCAGCAGCAATGGGGGGGCTAGCGGGAGCTACGAGCAGTACTTC. Translating it yields CASSNGGASGSYEQYF.